This TCR beta chain was identified during a study of post-analysis software for immune sequencing data. Overall study results and limits: When patients were compared with controls, four or five TRBV segments were more frequent, TRBV5-6, TRBV5-1 and TRBV20-1 among them.

The CDR3 covers 15 residues. The V and J ends lost 6 bases and 0 bases respectively, with 16 bases between them. Germline assignment: CDR1 DFQATT and CDR2 SNEGSKA (reference sequence). Unique molecular identifiers were present in the TCR beta cDNA libraries. It was from about 0.98 to 11 million T cells that 530,000 or so cDNA molecules came. TCRdb analysed the PCR reads with MiXCR anew, one entry per CDR3 protein. The sample gives approximately 770,000 distinct CDR3 sequences, 40% to 55% of which show up once; 4.9% is in the top ten. Concerning this clonotype: The target antigen is unknown.

The V gene is TRBV20-1, the J gene TRBJ2-3; D may correspond to TRBD1 or TRBD2 (5 bases each). Sequencing was performed on blood. The clonotype was recovered from a girl aged 10 to 17 with multiple sclerosis. The CDR3 here is CSADARGDSTDTQYF. The CDR3 DNA is TGCAGTGCAGACGCGAGGGGTGATAGCACAGATACGCAGTATTTT.